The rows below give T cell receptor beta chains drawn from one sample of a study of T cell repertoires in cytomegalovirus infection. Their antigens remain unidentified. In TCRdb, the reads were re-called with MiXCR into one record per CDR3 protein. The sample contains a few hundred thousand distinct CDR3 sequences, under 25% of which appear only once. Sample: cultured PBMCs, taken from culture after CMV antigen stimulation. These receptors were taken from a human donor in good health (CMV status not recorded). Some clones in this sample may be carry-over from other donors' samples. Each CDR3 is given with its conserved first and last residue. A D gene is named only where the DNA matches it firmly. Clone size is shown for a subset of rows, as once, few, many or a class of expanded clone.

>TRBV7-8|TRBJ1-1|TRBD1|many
TGTGCCAGCAGCTTCTTAGACAGGGTCTCTGAAGCTTTCTTT
CASSFLDRVSEAFF
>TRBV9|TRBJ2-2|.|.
TGTGCCAGCAGCCCAGGAGCCTGGGGAACCGGGGAGCTGTTTTTT
CASSPGAWGTGELFF
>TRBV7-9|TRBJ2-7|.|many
TGTGCCAGCAGCTTCCCACACGGGAAGGAGGCTTACGAGCAGTACTTC
CASSFPHGKEAYEQYF
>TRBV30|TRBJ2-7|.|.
TGTGCCTGGAACATTGGAACTGACCTGTCCTACGAGCAGTACTTC
CAWNIGTDLSYEQYF
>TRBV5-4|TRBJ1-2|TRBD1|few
TGTGCCAGCAGCGACTCGGGACAGGGGGCTGGTGGCTACACCTTC
CASSDSGQGAGGYTF
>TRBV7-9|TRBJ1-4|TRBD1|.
TGTGCCAGCAGCCCGGAGGGGGACAGCGGTGAAAAACTGTTTTTT
CASSPEGDSGEKLFF
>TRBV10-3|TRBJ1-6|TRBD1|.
TGTGCCATCAGTGAGTCTCGGACAGGGGGGTCACCCCTCCACTTT
CAISESRTGGSPLHF
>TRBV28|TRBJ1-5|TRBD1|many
TGTGCCAGCAGTTTGCGTTCTCTGGGACAGGGGGCCGGTCAGCCCCAGCATTTT
CASSLRSLGQGAGQPQHF
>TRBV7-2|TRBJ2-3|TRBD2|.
TGTGCCAGCAGCTTAGCGGGAGCGGGAGTAGCAGATACGCAGTATTTT
CASSLAGAGVADTQYF
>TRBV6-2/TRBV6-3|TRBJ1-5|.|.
TGTGCCAGCAGTTACTCGCACCAGGGGAATCAGCCCCAGCATTTT
CASSYSHQGNQPQHF
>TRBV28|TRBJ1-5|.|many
TGTGCCAGCAGTTTTTCGGTGGGTCCGTTTACCCAGCATTTT
CASSFSVGPFTQHF
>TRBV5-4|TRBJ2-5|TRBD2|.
TGTGCCAGCAGCCCAAGTCGGACTAGCGGCCCGGGGACCCAGTACTTC
CASSPSRTSGPGTQYF
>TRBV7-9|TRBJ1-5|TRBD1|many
TGTGCCAGCAGCCTCACAGGGGCCCATCAGCCCCAGCATTTT
CASSLTGAHQPQHF
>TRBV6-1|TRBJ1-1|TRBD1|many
TGTGCCAGCAGTTATGTCAGGGGGCCGGTAACTGAAGCTTTCTTT
CASSYVRGPVTEAFF
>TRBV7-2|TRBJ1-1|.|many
TGTGCCAGCAGCTTAGGGATGGGCTACCTCGGCACTGAAGCTTTCTTT
CASSLGMGYLGTEAFF
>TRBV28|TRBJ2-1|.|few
TGTGCCAGCACCCCTGGGGGATACAATGAGCAGTTCTTC
CASTPGGYNEQFF
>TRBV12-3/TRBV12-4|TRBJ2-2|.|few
TGTGCCAGCAGTTTAGGGGACCACTCCGGGGAGCTGTTTTTT
CASSLGDHSGELFF
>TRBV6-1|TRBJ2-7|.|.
TGTGCCAGCAGTGTATTCCTAGACGAGCAGTACTTC
CASSVFLDEQYF
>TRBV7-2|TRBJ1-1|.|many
TGTGCCAGCAGCTCAAGAATGGTCAGGGCGAACACTGAAGCTTTCTTT
CASSSRMVRANTEAFF
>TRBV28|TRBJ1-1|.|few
TGTGCCAGCAGTTTAAGGGCAGGGGCGAACACTGAAGCTTTCTTT
CASSLRAGANTEAFF
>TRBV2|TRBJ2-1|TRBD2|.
TGTGCCAGCAGGGTTCTGGGCGGGAGATATGAGCAGTTCTTC
CASRVLGGRYEQFF
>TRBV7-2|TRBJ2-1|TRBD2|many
TGTGCCAGCAGAGATCCGGGACTAGGGGCCGATGAGCAGTTCTTC
CASRDPGLGADEQFF
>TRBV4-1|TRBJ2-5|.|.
TGCGCCAGCAGCCAAGTATCCCGTTGGGAAGAGACCCAGTACTTC
CASSQVSRWEETQYF
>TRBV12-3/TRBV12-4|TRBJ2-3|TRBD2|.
TGTGCCAGCACCTACGGACTAGCGGGAGGGACAGATACGCAGTATTTT
CASTYGLAGGTDTQYF
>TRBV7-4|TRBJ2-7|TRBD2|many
TGTGCCAGCAGCTTGACTAGCGGGAGGTCCTACGAGCAGTACTTC
CASSLTSGRSYEQYF
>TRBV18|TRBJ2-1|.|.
TGTGCCAGCTCACCTGCTAGCCGGAGCTCCTACAATGAGCAGTTCTTC
CASSPASRSSYNEQFF
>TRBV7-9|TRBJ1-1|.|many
TGTGCCAGCAGCCGCATCTCGGAAACAGCTTTCTTT
CASSRISETAFF
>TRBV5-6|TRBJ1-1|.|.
TGTGCCAGCAGCTCCTACGTGAGGGGACATGAAGCTTTCTTT
CASSSYVRGHEAFF
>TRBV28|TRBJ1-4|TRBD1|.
TGTGCCATTCAGGGGGCGGGGCGGAATGAAAAACTGTTTTTT
CAIQGAGRNEKLFF
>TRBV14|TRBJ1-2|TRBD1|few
TGTGCCAGCAGCCCGCTACAGGGGGACTATGGCTACACCTTC
CASSPLQGDYGYTF
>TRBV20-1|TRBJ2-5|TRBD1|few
TGCAGTGCTCTACTTCGGGACAGTTTCCAAGAGACCCAGTACTTC
CSALLRDSFQETQYF
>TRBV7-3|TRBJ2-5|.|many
TGTGCCAGCAGCGCGACAGGACCAGGAGAGACCCAGTACTTC
CASSATGPGETQYF
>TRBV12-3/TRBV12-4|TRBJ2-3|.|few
TGTGCCAGCAGTCCCTCCGCCCCGGGTGGGCAGTATTTT
CASSPSAPGGQYF
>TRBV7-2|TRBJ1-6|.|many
TGTGCCAGCAGCTTATTTATTCAGCTCCATAATTCACCCCTCCACTTT
CASSLFIQLHNSPLHF
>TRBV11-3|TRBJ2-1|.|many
TGTGCCAGCAGCTTGATTGCGGGATTCGCCAATGAGCAGTTCTTC
CASSLIAGFANEQFF
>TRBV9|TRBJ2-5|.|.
TGTGCCAGCAGCGTAGTGGCCCAAGAGACCCAGTACTTC
CASSVVAQETQYF
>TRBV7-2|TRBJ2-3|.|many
TGTGCCAGCAGCTTATCTTGGATCACAGATACGCAGTATTTT
CASSLSWITDTQYF
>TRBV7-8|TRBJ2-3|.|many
TGTGCCAGCAGCCCTGAGACGGATACGCAGTATTTT
CASSPETDTQYF
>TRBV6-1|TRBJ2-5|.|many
TGTGCCAGCAGGTTGGCGACCCAGTACTTC
CASRLATQYF
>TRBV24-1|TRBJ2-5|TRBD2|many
TGTGCCACCAGCCTTAGCGGGGGAGAGACCCAGTACTTC
CATSLSGGETQYF
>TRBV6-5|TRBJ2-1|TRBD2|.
TGTGCCAGCAGCAGAGGGACTAGCGGGCTTAGCTCCTACAATGAGCAGTTCTTC
CASSRGTSGLSSYNEQFF
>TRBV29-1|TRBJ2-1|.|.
TGCAGCGCCCCAGGGGTTGCTAGCAATGAGCAGTTCTTC
CSAPGVASNEQFF
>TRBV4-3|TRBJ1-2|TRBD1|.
TGCGCCAGCAGCCAGGGCCGGGACAGGGTCTATGGCTACACCTTC
CASSQGRDRVYGYTF
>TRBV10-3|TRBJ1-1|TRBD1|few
TGTGCCATCAGTGAACAGGGGGAGCCGCTCTTT
CAISEQGEPLF